This TCR beta chain was recovered during a study of T-cell memory formation after mild COVID-19. Study-wide results and limits: Clones that contracted clustered mainly in CM and EM if CD4+ and in EMRA if CD8+. A balance of CD4 and CD8 characterized clones contracting day 15 to 85, whereas later expanders leaned CD4+. That cross-reactive memory joined was suggested by some responding clones appearing in pre-infection memory.

The CDR3 contains 14 residues. Germline V gives CDR1 SGHDT, CDR2 YYEEEE. Between the trimmed V and J ends, which lost 0 bases and 7 bases, there was a span of 13 bases. This clonotype appeared once. As yet, its antigen is unknown. Constant-segment primers were used for 5'RACE, and the resulting TCR alpha and TCR beta cDNA libraries carried sample barcodes and UMIs. Each CDR3 protein gets one entry after TCRdb re-called the 5' RACE reads with MiXCR. The sample yields a few hundred thousand distinct CDR3 sequences, around 27% seen once. The chain has TRBV5-6 and TRBJ1-1; D is possibly TRBD1 (6 bases). The receptor's source is an adult woman who had mild COVID-19 (a few samples of this study predate the infection). Cell type and time point are not known. Sequenced input: PBMCs or a T cell subset sorted from them (not recorded which). The CDR3 here is CASSLAGARVEAFF. The CDR3 DNA sequence: TGTGCCAGCAGCTTGGCGGGGGCCCGGGTTGAAGCTTTCTTT.